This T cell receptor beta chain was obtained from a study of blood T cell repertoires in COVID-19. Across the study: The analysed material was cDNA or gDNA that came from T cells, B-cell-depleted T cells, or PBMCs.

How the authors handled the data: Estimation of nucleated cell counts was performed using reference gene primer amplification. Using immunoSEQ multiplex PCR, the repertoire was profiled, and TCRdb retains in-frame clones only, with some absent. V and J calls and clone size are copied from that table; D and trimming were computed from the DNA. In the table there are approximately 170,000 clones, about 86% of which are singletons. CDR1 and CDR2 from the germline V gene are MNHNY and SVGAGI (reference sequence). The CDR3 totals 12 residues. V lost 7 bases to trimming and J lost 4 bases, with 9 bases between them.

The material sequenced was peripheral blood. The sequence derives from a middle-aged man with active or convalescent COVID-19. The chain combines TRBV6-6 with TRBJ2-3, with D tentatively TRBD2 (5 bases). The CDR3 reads CASTSNPDTQYF. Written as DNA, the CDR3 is TGTGCCAGCACTAGCAACCCAGATACGCAGTATTTT.